Listed here are 27 T cell receptor beta chains from one sample, sequenced in a study of blood T cell repertoires in COVID-19. TCRdb's copy holds only in-frame clones and misses some; the assay was immunoSEQ multiplex PCR. The table records some 300,000 clones, approximately 86% of them present only once. Sequencing used peripheral blood. The receptors shown here come from a woman aged 65 to 85 with COVID-19, enrolled during active disease.

The chain joins TRBV30 to TRBJ1-2, with 10 bases aligning to TRBD1. This CDR3 region has 13 residues. Trimming at V came to 4 bases and at J to 4 bases, leaving 3 bases not matched to a gene. Germline V gene sequence: CDR1 GTSNPN, CDR2 SVGIG (reference sequence). This CDR3 reads CAWKGDRGYGYTF. CDR3 nucleotides: TGTGCCTGGAAGGGGGACAGGGGCTATGGCTACACCTTC. The full variable domain, with the rest looked up from reference TRBV30 and TRBJ1-2, is SQTIHQWPATLVQPVGSPLSLECTVEGTSNPNLYWYRQAAGRGLQLLFYSVGIGQISSEVPQNLSASRPQDRQFILSSKKLLLSDSGFYLCAWKGDRGYGYTFGSGTRLTVV.

This clone came up once. The chain has TRBV9 and TRBJ1-2; possibly TRBD1 for D (6 bases). V was cut by 3 bases and J by 8 bases, with 14 bases left in between. The CDR3 has 13 residues. The germline gives CDR1 SGDLS, CDR2 YYNGEE. This CDR3 is CASSAGTLSGYTF. The CDR3 DNA reads TGTGCCAGCAGCGCTGGGACATTGTCGGGCTACACCTTC.

The chain couples TRBV6-5 to TRBJ1-1; D not resolved. Germline V lookup: CDR1 MNHEY, CDR2 SVGAGI. V was cut by 2 bases and J by 7 bases, with 11 bases left in between. There are 13 residues in the CDR3. CDR3 in amino acids: CASSYRGTGEAFF. CDR3 DNA sequence: TGTGCCAGCAGTTACCGGGGAACTGGTGAAGCTTTCTTT.

The V and J genes are TRBV19 and TRBJ1-5, with D perhaps TRBD1 (6 bases). Germline V gene lookup returns CDR1 LNHDA and CDR2 SQIVND (reference sequence). Trimming stripped 8 bases from V and 0 bases from J, with 11 bases between. The CDR3 spans 14 residues. The CDR3 is CASETGDSNQPQHF. The CDR3 DNA reads as TGTGCCAGTGAGACAGGTGATAGCAATCAGCCCCAGCATTTT.

The chain links TRBV19 to TRBJ2-5, with D perhaps matching TRBD2 (6 bases). The CDR3 loop spans 15 amino acids. V lost 0 bases, J lost 2 bases, and 10 bases lay in between. CDR1 and CDR2 (germline): LNHDA, SQIVND (reference sequence). CDR3 sequence reads: CASSIESGRQETQYF. Here the CDR3 DNA reads TGTGCCAGTAGTATAGAATCCGGGAGACAAGAGACCCAGTACTTC.

The chain joins TRBV19 to TRBJ2-5; 8 positions match TRBD2. Germline V lookup: CDR1 LNHDA, CDR2 SQIVND (reference sequence). V shed 5 bases, J shed 5 bases, and the junction held 13 bases outside the gene matches. The CDR3 is 16 residues long. CDR3 in DNA: TGTGCCAGTAGTGAAGCCTACGGGGGGGCCCGGGAGACCCAGTACTTC. Its translation: CASSEAYGGARETQYF.

This clone was found a few times. This chain connects TRBV20-1 to TRBJ1-4; no definite D call. The CDR3 contains 14 residues. Germline loops: CDR1 DFQATT, CDR2 SNEGSKA (reference sequence). V lost 3 bases to trimming and J lost 0 bases, with 8 bases between them. CDR3 in amino acids: CSASTGATNEKLFF. The CDR3 nucleotides are TGCAGTGCTAGTACCGGGGCAACTAATGAAAAACTGTTTTTT.

This chain joins TRBV18 and TRBJ2-6; possibly TRBD1 for D (6 bases). With 3 bases removed from V and 0 bases from J, the gap between germline ends came to 15 bases. The V gene's germline CDR1 is KGHSH and CDR2 LQKENI. This CDR3 contains 18 residues. CDR3 in DNA: TGTGCCAGCTCACCCGTCTACACCAGGGGCTCTGGGGCCAACGTCCTGACTTTC. Protein: CASSPVYTRGSGANVLTF.

The CDR3 loop is CAWRGHEQYF. CDR3 DNA: TGTGCCTGGAGGGGCCACGAGCAGTACTTC. The V gene is TRBV30, the J gene TRBJ2-7, with D unclear. Germline CDR1 reads GTSNPN; CDR2 reads SVGIG (reference sequence). V was clipped by 3 bases and J by 5 bases, with 5 bases between them. This CDR3 has 10 amino acids.

The chain couples TRBV5-6 to TRBJ1-2; TRBD1 aligns across 12 bases. CDR1 and CDR2 (germline): SGHDT, YYEEEE. Germline trimming cut 0 bases from V and 6 bases from J; bases unmatched to any gene: 6. The CDR3 has 16 residues. CDR3 in DNA: TGTGCCAGCAGCTTGGGTGCGGGACAGGGGGCGGATGGCTACACCTTC. This encodes CASSLGAGQGADGYTF.

This chain joins TRBV29-1 and TRBJ1-1, with TRBD1 as a possible D gene (6 bases). CDR3 size: 15 residues. The germline CDR1 and CDR2 sequences are SQVTM and ANQGSEA. V was cut by 6 bases and J by 3 bases, with 20 bases left in between. CDR3 amino acids: CSVELTGISDTEAFF. The CDR3 nucleotides read TGCAGCGTGGAACTAACAGGGATCTCGGACACTGAAGCTTTCTTT.

The chain is built from TRBV6-2 or TRBV6-3 and TRBJ2-2; D not certain. Germline V gene lookup returns CDR1 MNHEY and CDR2 SVGEGT. Trimming cost V 4 bases and J 4 bases, with 13 bases left between them. There are 15 residues in the CDR3. In nucleotides, the CDR3 is TGTGCCAGCAGTTCCGAGGCGCGAGGCACCGGGGAGCTGTTTTTT. It specifies CASSSEARGTGELFF.

The sample holds one count of this clone. CDR3 nucleotides: TGTGCCAGCAGCTCCGGGGAGGTCTCAACTAATGAAAAACTGTTTTTT. Amino acid sequence: CASSSGEVSTNEKLFF. J is TRBJ1-4 and V is TRBV21-1. TRBV21-1 is deemed a pseudogene. The CDR3 extends over 16 amino acids.

The chain links TRBV5-1 to TRBJ1-1; D gene unclear. Germline V gene lookup returns CDR1 SGHRS and CDR2 YFSETQ. The CDR3 loop spans 14 amino acids. V was shortened by 1 base and J by 0 bases, with 7 bases between the two germline ends. The DNA of the CDR3 is TGCGCCAGCAGCTTGTCAGATTTGAACACTGAAGCTTTCTTT. Translated, it gives CASSLSDLNTEAFF.

The CDR3 spells CASTMNTEAFF. As DNA, the CDR3 is TGTGCCAGCACAATGAACACTGAAGCTTTCTTT. V and J are TRBV2 and TRBJ1-1; D ambiguous. V lost 7 bases and J lost 0, with 3 bases in between. CDR3 length: 11 residues. Germline V gene data show CDR1 as SNHLY and CDR2 as FYNNEI.

The rearrangement uses TRBV7-8 and TRBJ1-6, with D possibly being TRBD1 (6 bases). Germline assignment: CDR1 SGHVS and CDR2 FQNEAQ. V was trimmed by 5 bases and J by 7 bases, leaving 12 bases between them. The CDR3 has 14 residues. The CDR3 nucleotides are TGTGCCAGCAGCCGACAGGCCCTCAATTCACCCCTCCACTTT. It encodes CASSRQALNSPLHF.

The rearrangement uses TRBV30 and TRBJ2-5; 8 nucleotides agree with TRBD2. With V trimmed by 2 bases and J by 2 bases, 7 bases remained unmatched. Germline values: CDR1 GTSNPN, CDR2 SVGIG (reference sequence). The CDR3 contains 15 residues. CDR3 DNA sequence: TGTGCCTGGAGTCCCCGGGGGGGTCTTCAAGAGACCCAGTACTTC. Protein sequence: CAWSPRGGLQETQYF.

The rearrangement uses TRBV28 and TRBJ2-7; D is uncertain. The V gene lost 5 bases and the J gene lost 3 bases, with 11 bases spanning the gap. This CDR3 is built from 13 residues. Germline V gene data show CDR1 as MDHEN and CDR2 as SYDVKM. The CDR3 DNA follows: TGTGCCAGCAGTCCCTCCCCCGTCTACGAGCAGTACTTC. Translated, it gives CASSPSPVYEQYF.

The V call is TRBV5-5, the J call TRBJ1-4, with TRBD1 as a possible D gene (6 bases). The CDR3 is 15 amino acids. Germline lookup yields CDR1 SGHKS and CDR2 YYEKEE (reference sequence). Trimming shortened V by 1 base and J by 7 bases, and 14 bases separated the two germline ends. This CDR3 is CASSLQGQGTEKLFF. The CDR3, as DNA: TGTGCCAGCAGCTTGCAAGGGCAGGGGACTGAAAAACTGTTTTTT.

The chain couples TRBV29-1 to TRBJ2-5; unclear D gene. This CDR3 has 13 residues. CDR1 SQVTM and CDR2 ANQGSEA come from the germline V gene. Trimming pared 1 base from V and 1 base from J, leaving 7 bases between. The CDR3 reads CSVEGQIQETQYF. The CDR3 DNA reads TGCAGCGTTGAAGGCCAGATCCAAGAGACCCAGTACTTC.

This chain uses TRBV19 with TRBJ2-7; a possible D gene is TRBD1 (5 bases). The CDR3 is 14 residues long. Germline values: CDR1 LNHDA, CDR2 SQIVND (reference sequence). The V end was cut by 3 bases, the J end by 2 bases, with 11 bases between. DNA for the CDR3: TGTGCCAGTAGTATTGAAGCAGGGCCCTACGAGCAGTACTTC. It is translated as CASSIEAGPYEQYF.

The chain couples TRBV5-1 to TRBJ2-5; a possible D gene is TRBD2 (6 bases). V gave up 5 bases and J gave up 1 base, with 15 bases separating them. The CDR3 is 15 residues long. CDR1 is SGHRS, CDR2 YFSETQ, per germline. CDR3 protein: CASSIGWGGQETQYF. The CDR3 nucleotides read TGCGCCAGCAGTATAGGGTGGGGAGGCCAAGAGACCCAGTACTTC. The variable domain in full, with the rest retrieved from reference TRBV5-1 and TRBJ2-5, is KAGVTQTPRYLIKTRGQQVTLSCSPISGHRSVSWYQQTPGQGLQFLFEYFSETQRNKGNFPGRFSGRQFSNSRSEMNVSTLELGDSALYLCASSIGWGGQETQYFGPGTRLLVL.

J is TRBJ2-1 and V is TRBV24-1; D unresolved. This CDR3 has 12 amino acids. The germline CDR1 and CDR2 sequences are KGHDR and SFDVKD. Trimming pared 4 bases from V and 10 bases from J, leaving 10 bases between. CDR3 nucleotides: TGTGCCACCAGTGACCATAGGCGGGAGCAGTTCTTC. It translates to CATSDHRREQFF.

This clone showed up just once. The rearrangement uses TRBV20-1 and TRBJ2-1; no clear D. V was cut by 2 bases and J by 9 bases, with 5 bases left in between. The CDR3 is 10 residues long. Germline V lookup: CDR1 DFQATT, CDR2 SNEGSKA (reference sequence). The CDR3 is CSARRGEQFF. CDR3 coding DNA: TGCAGTGCTAGAAGAGGTGAGCAGTTCTTC.

The chain joins TRBV5-1 to TRBJ2-2; 7 bases map to TRBD2. This CDR3 is built from 15 residues. Unmatched junction bases numbered 2, after V lost 2 bases and J lost 1 base. Germline lookup yields CDR1 SGHRS and CDR2 YFSETQ. Here the CDR3 DNA reads TGCGCCAGCAGCTTACCTAGCGGGAACACCGGGGAGCTGTTTTTT. Amino acid sequence: CASSLPSGNTGELFF.

The genes are TRBV28 and TRBJ2-7; 7 nucleotides match TRBD2. After removal of 8 bases from V and 3 bases from J, the junction contained 4 bases not matched to a gene. There are 12 residues in the CDR3. Germline CDR1 and CDR2: MDHEN and SYDVKM. Here the CDR3 DNA reads TGTGCCAGCCGTGGGGGGGACTACGAGCAGTACTTC. Translated, it gives CASRGGDYEQYF.

V is TRBV5-1 and J is TRBJ2-1; 9 bases agree with TRBD1. The germline gives CDR1 SGHRS, CDR2 YFSETQ. The V and J ends lost 4 bases and 6 bases, in that order; junction bases with no gene match: 5. The CDR3 contains 14 residues. This CDR3 reads CASSGGTGSNEQFF. CDR3 nucleotide sequence: TGCGCCAGCAGCGGCGGGACAGGGAGCAATGAGCAGTTCTTC.